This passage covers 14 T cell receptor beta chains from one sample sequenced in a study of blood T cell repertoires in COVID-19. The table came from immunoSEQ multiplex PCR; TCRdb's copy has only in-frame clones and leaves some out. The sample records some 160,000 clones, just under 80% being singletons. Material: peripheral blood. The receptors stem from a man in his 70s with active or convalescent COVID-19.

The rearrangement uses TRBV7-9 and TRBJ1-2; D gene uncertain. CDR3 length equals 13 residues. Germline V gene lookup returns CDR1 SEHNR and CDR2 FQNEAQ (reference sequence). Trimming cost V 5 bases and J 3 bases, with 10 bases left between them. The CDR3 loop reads CASSRDTDYGYTF. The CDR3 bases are TGTGCCAGCAGCCGAGACACGGACTATGGCTACACCTTC.

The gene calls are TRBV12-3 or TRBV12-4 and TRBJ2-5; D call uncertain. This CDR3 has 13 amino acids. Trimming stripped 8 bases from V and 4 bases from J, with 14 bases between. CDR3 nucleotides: TGTGCCAGCCACTGGGCTCCTGGAGAGACCCAGTACTTC. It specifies CASHWAPGETQYF.

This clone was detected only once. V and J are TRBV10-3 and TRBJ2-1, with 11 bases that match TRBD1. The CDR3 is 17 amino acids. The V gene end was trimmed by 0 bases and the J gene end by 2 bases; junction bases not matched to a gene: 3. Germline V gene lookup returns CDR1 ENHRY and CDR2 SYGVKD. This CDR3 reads CAISESGQGVTYNEQFF. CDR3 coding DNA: TGTGCCATCAGTGAGTCGGGACAGGGGGTGACCTACAATGAGCAGTTCTTC.

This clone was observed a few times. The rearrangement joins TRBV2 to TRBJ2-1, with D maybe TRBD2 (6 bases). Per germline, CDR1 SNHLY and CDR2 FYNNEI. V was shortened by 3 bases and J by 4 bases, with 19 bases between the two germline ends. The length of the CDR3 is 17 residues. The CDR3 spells CASSDPGVGRRYNEQFF. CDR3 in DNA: TGTGCCAGCAGTGACCCGGGAGTAGGTCGCCGGTACAATGAGCAGTTCTTC.

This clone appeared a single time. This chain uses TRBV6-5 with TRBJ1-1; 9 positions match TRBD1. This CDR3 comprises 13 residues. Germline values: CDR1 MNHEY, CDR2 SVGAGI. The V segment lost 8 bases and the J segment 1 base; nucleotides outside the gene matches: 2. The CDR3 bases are TGTGCCAGCCCGGGACAGGGGAACACTGAAGCTTTCTTT. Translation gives CASPGQGNTEAFF.

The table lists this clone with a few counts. The CDR3 sequence is CASSPGTGSSNQPQHF. CDR3 DNA sequence: TGTGCCAGCTCACCAGGGACAGGGTCTAGCAATCAGCCCCAGCATTTT. The chain joins TRBV18 to TRBJ1-5, with 9 bases that match TRBD1. V was pared by 2 bases and J by 0 bases, with 2 bases of the junction left unmatched. Germline assignment: CDR1 KGHSH and CDR2 LQKENI. The CDR3 loop spans 16 amino acids.

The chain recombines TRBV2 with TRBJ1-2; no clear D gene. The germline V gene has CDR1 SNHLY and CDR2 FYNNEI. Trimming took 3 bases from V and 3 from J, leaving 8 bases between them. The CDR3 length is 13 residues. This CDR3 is CASSEEAHYGYTF. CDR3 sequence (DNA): TGTGCCAGCAGTGAGGAGGCTCACTATGGCTACACCTTC. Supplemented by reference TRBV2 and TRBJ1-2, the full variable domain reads EPEVTQTPSHQVTQMGQEVILRCVPISNHLYFYWYRQILGQKVEFLVSFYNNEISEKSEIFDDQFSVERPDGSNFTLKIRSTKLEDSAMYFCASSEEAHYGYTFGSGTRLTVV.

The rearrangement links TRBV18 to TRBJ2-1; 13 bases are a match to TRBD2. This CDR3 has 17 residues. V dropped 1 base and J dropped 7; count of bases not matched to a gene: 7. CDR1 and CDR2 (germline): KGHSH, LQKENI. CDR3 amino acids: CASSPLTSGRIRNEQFF. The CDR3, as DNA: TGTGCCAGCTCACCACTGACTAGCGGGAGGATCCGAAATGAGCAGTTCTTC.

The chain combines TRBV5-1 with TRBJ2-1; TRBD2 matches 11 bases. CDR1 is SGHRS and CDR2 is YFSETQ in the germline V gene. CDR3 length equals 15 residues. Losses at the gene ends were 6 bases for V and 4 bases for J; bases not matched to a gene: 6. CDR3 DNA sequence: TGCGCCAGCAACCCTTCTAGCGGGGGGTACAATGAGCAGTTCTTC. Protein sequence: CASNPSSGGYNEQFF.

The CDR3 protein is CASSVSGYEQYF. In DNA, the CDR3 is TGTGCCAGCTCCGTTAGCGGCTACGAGCAGTACTTC. This sequence joins TRBV6-6 and TRBJ2-7, with D possibly being TRBD2 (6 bases). Germline assignment: CDR1 MNHNY and CDR2 SVGAGI (reference sequence). This CDR3 region has 12 residues. V lost 8 bases and J lost 3, with 11 bases in between.

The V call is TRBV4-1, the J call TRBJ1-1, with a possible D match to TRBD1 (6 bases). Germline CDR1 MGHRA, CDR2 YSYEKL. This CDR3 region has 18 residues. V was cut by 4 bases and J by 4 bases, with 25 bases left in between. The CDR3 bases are TGCGCCAGCAGCCCTTCAACCGGGACACCCGCGGGGGGCACTGAAGCTTTCTTT. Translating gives CASSPSTGTPAGGTEAFF.

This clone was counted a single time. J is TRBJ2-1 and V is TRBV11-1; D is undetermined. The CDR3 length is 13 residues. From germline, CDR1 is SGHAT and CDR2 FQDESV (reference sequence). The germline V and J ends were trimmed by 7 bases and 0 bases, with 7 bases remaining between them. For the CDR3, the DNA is TGTGCCAGCACTGGCGGCTCCTACAATGAGCAGTTCTTC. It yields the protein CASTGGSYNEQFF.

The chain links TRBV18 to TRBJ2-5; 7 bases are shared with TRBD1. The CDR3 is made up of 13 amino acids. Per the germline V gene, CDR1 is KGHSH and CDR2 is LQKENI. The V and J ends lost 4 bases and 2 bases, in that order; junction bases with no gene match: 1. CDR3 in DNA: TGTGCCAGCTCACGGGACAGACAAGAGACCCAGTACTTC. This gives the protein CASSRDRQETQYF.

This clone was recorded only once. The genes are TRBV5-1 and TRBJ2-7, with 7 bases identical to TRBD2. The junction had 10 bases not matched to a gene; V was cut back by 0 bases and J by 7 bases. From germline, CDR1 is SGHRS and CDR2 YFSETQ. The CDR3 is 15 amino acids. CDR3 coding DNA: TGCGCCAGCAGCTTGGCGAGCGGGGAACCTAGGGAGCAGTACTTC. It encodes CASSLASGEPREQYF.